These T cell receptor beta chains were read from a single sample in a study of blood T cell repertoires in COVID-19. Some clones are missing from TCRdb's copy, which holds only in-frame ones; the method was immunoSEQ multiplex PCR. The sample contains some 97,000 clones, approximately 89% of which appear only once. The sequencing input was peripheral blood. The source of these receptors is a man aged 45-60 years with active COVID-19. CDR3s include the opening cysteine and the closing phenylalanine or tryptophan. The order of the fields is D gene, V gene, clone size, J gene, CDR3 DNA, CDR3 protein. A D gene is named only where the DNA matches it firmly. Some rows mark clone size as missing; the rest say once, few, many or name a class of expanded clone.

d_call: -; v_call: TRBV5-6; clone_size: -; j_call: TRBJ2-7; cdr3_nt: TGTGCCAGCAGCATGGGGACATCCTCCTACGAGCAGTACTTC; cdr3_aa: CASSMGTSSYEQYF
d_call: -; v_call: TRBV19; clone_size: -; j_call: TRBJ1-5; cdr3_nt: TGTGCCAGTAGTATGGGGTCGGGGAGCAATCAGCCCCAGCATTTT; cdr3_aa: CASSMGSGSNQPQHF
d_call: TRBD1; v_call: TRBV19; clone_size: -; j_call: TRBJ1-3; cdr3_nt: TGTGCCAGTAGTTCCCAGACGACAGGGCAAGGAAACACCATATATTTT; cdr3_aa: CASSSQTTGQGNTIYF
d_call: -; v_call: TRBV19; clone_size: -; j_call: TRBJ2-6; cdr3_nt: TGTGCCAGTAGTAGAACCGTGGGGGCTGCTGAGGTGGTCCTGACTTTC; cdr3_aa: CASSRTVGAAEVVLTF
d_call: TRBD2; v_call: TRBV7-8; clone_size: few; j_call: TRBJ2-1; cdr3_nt: TGTGCCAGCAGCTTAGCGCCCGGGAGGGAGCGTGAGCAGTTCTTC; cdr3_aa: CASSLAPGREREQFF
d_call: -; v_call: TRBV6-4; clone_size: -; j_call: TRBJ2-5; cdr3_nt: TGTGCCATCAGGCGGGCCTCTTGGGAGACCCAGTACTTC; cdr3_aa: CAIRRASWETQYF
d_call: TRBD1; v_call: TRBV6-6; clone_size: -; j_call: TRBJ2-7; cdr3_nt: TGTGCCAGCAGTTATTCGAGGCAGGGGGCCTACGAGCAGTACTTC; cdr3_aa: CASSYSRQGAYEQYF
d_call: -; v_call: TRBV6-2/TRBV6-3; clone_size: -; j_call: TRBJ2-3; cdr3_nt: TGTGCCAGCAGTGGGTATCGGACTTCCACAGATACGCAGTATTTT; cdr3_aa: CASSGYRTSTDTQYF
d_call: TRBD1; v_call: TRBV18; clone_size: -; j_call: TRBJ1-2; cdr3_nt: TGTGCCAGCTCACCAGACAGGGAGAATTATGGCTACACCTTC; cdr3_aa: CASSPDRENYGYTF
d_call: -; v_call: TRBV11-1; clone_size: -; j_call: TRBJ1-2; cdr3_nt: TGTGCCAGCAGCGCGGTAGGGGAGGCCTATGGCTACACCTTC; cdr3_aa: CASSAVGEAYGYTF
d_call: TRBD1; v_call: TRBV18; clone_size: once; j_call: TRBJ2-3; cdr3_nt: TGTGCCAGCTCACCTCCGGGACAGGGGTCAGATACGCAGTATTTT; cdr3_aa: CASSPPGQGSDTQYF
d_call: -; v_call: TRBV2; clone_size: -; j_call: TRBJ2-7; cdr3_nt: TGTGCCAGCAGTGAGGTCAGGGTAGGAGAGCAGTACTTC; cdr3_aa: CASSEVRVGEQYF
d_call: -; v_call: TRBV7-2; clone_size: many; j_call: TRBJ1-1; cdr3_nt: TGTGCCAGCACCTCCCAGGCTTACACTGAAGCTTTCTTT; cdr3_aa: CASTSQAYTEAFF
d_call: -; v_call: TRBV4-1; clone_size: -; j_call: TRBJ2-2; cdr3_nt: TGCGCCAGCAGCCACCCCCGGGGAACCGGGGAGCTGTTTTTT; cdr3_aa: CASSHPRGTGELFF
d_call: -; v_call: TRBV30; clone_size: -; j_call: TRBJ2-5; cdr3_nt: TGTGCCTGGAGTGTAGCGGCACTCCAAGAGACCCAGTACTTC; cdr3_aa: CAWSVAALQETQYF
d_call: -; v_call: TRBV5-1; clone_size: -; j_call: TRBJ2-2; cdr3_nt: TGCGCCAGCAGCCCCAGGGACACCGGGAACACCGGGGAGCTGTTTTTT; cdr3_aa: CASSPRDTGNTGELFF
d_call: -; v_call: TRBV3-1/TRBV3-2; clone_size: -; j_call: TRBJ2-2; cdr3_nt: TGTGCCAGCAGCCAAAATCGGGTTGGGGCCAGCACCGGGGAGCTGTTTTTT; cdr3_aa: CASSQNRVGASTGELFF
d_call: TRBD1; v_call: TRBV12-5; clone_size: -; j_call: TRBJ1-5; cdr3_nt: TGTGCTAGTGCCGCACAGGGGGATCAGCCCCAGCATTTT; cdr3_aa: CASAAQGDQPQHF
d_call: TRBD1; v_call: TRBV4-1; clone_size: -; j_call: TRBJ2-2; cdr3_nt: TGCGCCAGCAGCCGCACCGGGACAGAGAACACCGGGGAGCTGTTTTTT; cdr3_aa: CASSRTGTENTGELFF
d_call: -; v_call: TRBV12-3/TRBV12-4; clone_size: -; j_call: TRBJ1-3; cdr3_nt: TGTGCCAGCAGTTTTAATTCGAACACCATATATTTT; cdr3_aa: CASSFNSNTIYF
d_call: -; v_call: TRBV4-1; clone_size: -; j_call: TRBJ2-1; cdr3_nt: TGCGCCAGCAGCCAGCTGACTCAGAGAGATGAGCAGTTCTTC; cdr3_aa: CASSQLTQRDEQFF
d_call: TRBD1; v_call: TRBV19; clone_size: -; j_call: TRBJ2-2; cdr3_nt: TGTGCCACCACAACCACCGGGACAGGGGCCGGGGAGCTGTTTTTT; cdr3_aa: CATTTTGTGAGELFF
d_call: TRBD1; v_call: TRBV29-1; clone_size: -; j_call: TRBJ1-2; cdr3_nt: TGCAGCGTTCGACAGGGCAAGGAGGACTATGGCTACACCTTC; cdr3_aa: CSVRQGKEDYGYTF
d_call: -; v_call: TRBV6-5; clone_size: -; j_call: TRBJ2-5; cdr3_nt: TGTGCCAGCAGGAGGGGGACGTCCGAGACCCAGTACTTC; cdr3_aa: CASRRGTSETQYF
d_call: -; v_call: TRBV10-3; clone_size: -; j_call: TRBJ1-1; cdr3_nt: TGTGCCATCAGGGTGACAGTCAACACTGAAGCTTTCTTT; cdr3_aa: CAIRVTVNTEAFF